This T cell receptor beta chain was identified in a study of neurological immune-mediated disorders. There are a few counts of this clonotype. CDR1 is SGHVS, CDR2 FNYEAQ, per germline. Trimming took off 2 bases at V and 3 bases at J, with 18 bases between the two ends. The CDR3 runs to 17 residues. TCRdb passed the 5' RACE reads through MiXCR, listing each CDR3 protein once. The data show around 66,000 distinct CDR3 sequences, less than 5.5% seen once. Sequencing was performed on PBMCs. This receptor was obtained from a woman aged 30 to 39 with multiple sclerosis. V is TRBV7-6 and J is TRBJ2-3; a weak D match, TRBD2 (6 bases). DNA of the CDR3: TGTGCCAGCAGCTTAATGATGGCGGGGTCGAGTACAGATACGCAGTATTTT. Translating it yields CASSLMMAGSSTDTQYF.